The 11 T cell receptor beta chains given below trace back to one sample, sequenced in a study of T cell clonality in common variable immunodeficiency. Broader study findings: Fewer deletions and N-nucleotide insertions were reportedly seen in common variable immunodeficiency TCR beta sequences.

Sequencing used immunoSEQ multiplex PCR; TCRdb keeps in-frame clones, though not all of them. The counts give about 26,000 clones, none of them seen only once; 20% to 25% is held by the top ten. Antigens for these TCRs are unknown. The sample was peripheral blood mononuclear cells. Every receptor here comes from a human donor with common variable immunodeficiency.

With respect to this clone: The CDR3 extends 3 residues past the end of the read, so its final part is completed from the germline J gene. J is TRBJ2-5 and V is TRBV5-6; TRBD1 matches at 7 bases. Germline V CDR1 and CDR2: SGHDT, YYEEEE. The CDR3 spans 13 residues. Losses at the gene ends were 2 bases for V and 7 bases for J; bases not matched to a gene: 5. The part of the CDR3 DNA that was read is TGTGCCAGCAGCTTCCAGGGGGAAGGGACC. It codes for CASSFQGEGT. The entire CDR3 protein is CASSFQGEGTQYF.

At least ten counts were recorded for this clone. This chain's CDR3 is CASSVSSGGLDTQYF. The CDR3 bases that were read are TGTGCCAGCAGTGTTTCTAGCGGGGGGCTAGATACG. The chain carries TRBV6-1 and TRBJ2-3; TRBD2 matches 11 bases. The CDR3 end lies 3 residues beyond the end of the read and is filled in from the germline J gene. The V gene end was trimmed by 4 bases and the J gene end by 5 bases; junction bases not matched to a gene: 5. Germline CDR1 is MNHNS and CDR2 is SASEGT. The CDR3 runs to 15 residues.

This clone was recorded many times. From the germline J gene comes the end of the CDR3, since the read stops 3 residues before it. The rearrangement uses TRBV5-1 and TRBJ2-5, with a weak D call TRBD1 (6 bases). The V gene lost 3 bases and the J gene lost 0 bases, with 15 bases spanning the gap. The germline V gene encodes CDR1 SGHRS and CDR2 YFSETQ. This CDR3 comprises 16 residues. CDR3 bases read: TGCGCCAGCAGCTCTCAGGGGAAAGTTTACCAAGAGACC. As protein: CASSSQGKVYQET. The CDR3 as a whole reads CASSSQGKVYQETQYF.

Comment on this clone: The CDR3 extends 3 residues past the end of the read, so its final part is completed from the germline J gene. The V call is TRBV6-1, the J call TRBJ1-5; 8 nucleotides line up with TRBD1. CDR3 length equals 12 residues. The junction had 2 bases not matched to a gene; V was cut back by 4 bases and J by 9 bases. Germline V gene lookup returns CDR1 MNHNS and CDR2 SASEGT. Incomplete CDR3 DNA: TGTGCCAGCAGTGGACAGGGGCGGCCC. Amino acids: CASSGQGRP. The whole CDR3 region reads CASSGQGRPQHF.

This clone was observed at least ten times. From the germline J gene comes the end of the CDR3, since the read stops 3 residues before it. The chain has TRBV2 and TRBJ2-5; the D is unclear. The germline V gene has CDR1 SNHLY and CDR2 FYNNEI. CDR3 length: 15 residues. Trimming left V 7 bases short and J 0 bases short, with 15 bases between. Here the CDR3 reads CASKQRISYQETQYF. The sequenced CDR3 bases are TGTGCCAGCAAACAGAGGATTTCGTACCAAGAGACC.

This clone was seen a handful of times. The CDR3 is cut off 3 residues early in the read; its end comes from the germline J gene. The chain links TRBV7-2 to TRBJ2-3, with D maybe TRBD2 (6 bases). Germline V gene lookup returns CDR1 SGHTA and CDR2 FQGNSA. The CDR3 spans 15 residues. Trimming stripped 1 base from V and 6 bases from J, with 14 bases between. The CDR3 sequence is CASSLGGAGLDTQYF. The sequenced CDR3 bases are TGTGCCAGCAGCTTAGGCGGGGCGGGGCTGGATACG.

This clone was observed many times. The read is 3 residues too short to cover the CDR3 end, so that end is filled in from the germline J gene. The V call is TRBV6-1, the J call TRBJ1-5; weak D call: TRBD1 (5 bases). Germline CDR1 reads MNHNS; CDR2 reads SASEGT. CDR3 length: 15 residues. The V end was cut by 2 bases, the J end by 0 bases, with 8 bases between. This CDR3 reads CASSEYGGSNQPQHF. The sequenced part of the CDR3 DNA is TGTGCCAGCAGTGAATACGGGGGTAGCAATCAGCCC.

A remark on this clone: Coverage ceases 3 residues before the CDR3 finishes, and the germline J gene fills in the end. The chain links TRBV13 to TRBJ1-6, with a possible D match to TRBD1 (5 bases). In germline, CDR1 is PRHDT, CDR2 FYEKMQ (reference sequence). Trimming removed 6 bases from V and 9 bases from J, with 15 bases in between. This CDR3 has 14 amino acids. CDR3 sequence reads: CASSRTEQGSPLHF. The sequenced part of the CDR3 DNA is TGTGCCAGCAGTCGTACAGAGCAGGGTTCACCC.

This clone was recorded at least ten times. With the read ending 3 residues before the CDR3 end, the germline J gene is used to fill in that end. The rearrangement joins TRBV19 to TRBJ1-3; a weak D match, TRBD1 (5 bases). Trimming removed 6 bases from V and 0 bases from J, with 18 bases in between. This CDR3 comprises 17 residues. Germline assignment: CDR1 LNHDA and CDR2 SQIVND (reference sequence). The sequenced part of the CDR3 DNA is TGTGCCAGTAGAGTGCGGGGAGGGACCTTCTCTGGAAACACC. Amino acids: CASRVRGGTFSGNT. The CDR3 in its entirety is CASRVRGGTFSGNTIYF. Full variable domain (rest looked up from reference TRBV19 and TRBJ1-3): DGGITQSPKYLFRKEGQNVTLSCEQNLNHDAMYWYRQDPGQGLRLIYYSQIVNDFQKGDIAEGYSVSREKKESFPLTVTSAQKNPTAFYLCASRVRGGTFSGNTIYFGEGSWLTVV.

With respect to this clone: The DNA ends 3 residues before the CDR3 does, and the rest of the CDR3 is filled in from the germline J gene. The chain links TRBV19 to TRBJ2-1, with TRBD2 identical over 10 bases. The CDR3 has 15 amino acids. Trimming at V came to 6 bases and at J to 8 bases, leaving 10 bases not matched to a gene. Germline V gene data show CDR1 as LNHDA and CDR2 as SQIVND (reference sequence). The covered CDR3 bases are TGTGCCAGTAGCCCACAGGCTAGCGGGAGTGATGAG. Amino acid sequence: CASSPQASGSDE. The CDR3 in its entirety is CASSPQASGSDEQFF.

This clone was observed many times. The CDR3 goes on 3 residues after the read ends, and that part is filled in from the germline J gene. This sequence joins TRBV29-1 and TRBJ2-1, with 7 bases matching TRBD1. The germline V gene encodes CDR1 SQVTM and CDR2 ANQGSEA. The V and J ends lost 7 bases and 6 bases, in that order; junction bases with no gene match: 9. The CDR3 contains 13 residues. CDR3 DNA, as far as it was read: TGCAGCGGTTGGACAGGAGGCGGCAATGAG. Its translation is CSGWTGGGNE. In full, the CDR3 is CSGWTGGGNEQFF.